A selection of T cell receptor beta chains follows, all from one sample in a study of CD8 T cells in Susac syndrome. TCRdb recomputed calls from the immunoSEQ multiplex PCR reads with MiXCR, one row per CDR3 protein. The sample yields under 110,000 distinct CDR3 sequences, approximately 94% seen once. Sequenced sample: CD8+ T cells from PBMCs. The receptors were gathered from a human donor with Susac syndrome. CDR3s include the opening cysteine and the closing phenylalanine or tryptophan. The D gene is left open where the match is weak. The listing skips clone size in some rows; elsewhere it reads once, few, many or a size class.

J	V	size	D	DNA	CDR3
TRBJ1-1	TRBV7-9	-	-	TGTGCCAGCAGCTTAGTGGGTCAGAACACTGAAGCTTTCTTT	CASSLVGQNTEAFF
TRBJ2-7	TRBV12-3/TRBV12-4	-	-	TGTGCCAGCAGTTTAGAGGATTACGAGCAGTACTTC	CASSLEDYEQYF
TRBJ1-5	TRBV9	-	-	TGTGCCAGCAGCGTAGAAGGGGTTTTCAATCAGCCCCAGCATTTT	CASSVEGVFNQPQHF
TRBJ2-7	TRBV6-6	-	-	TGTGCCAGCAGGTCACTAGAAAACGAGCAGTACTTC	CASRSLENEQYF
TRBJ2-7	TRBV20-1	-	-	TGCAGTGCTAGAGAGGGGGTATCCTACGAGCAGTACTTC	CSAREGVSYEQYF
TRBJ1-6	TRBV9	-	-	TGTGCCAGCAGCGCCGACCCGAGGGGTGGCAATTCACCCCTCCACTTT	CASSADPRGGNSPLHF
TRBJ2-3	TRBV24-1	-	TRBD2	TGTGCCACCAGTTCAAGTAGCGGGGGGAACACAGATACGCAGTATTTT	CATSSSSGGNTDTQYF
TRBJ2-3	TRBV5-1	-	-	TGCGCCAGCAGCTTGGAGAAGGGCTCAGATACGCAGTATTTT	CASSLEKGSDTQYF
TRBJ1-2	TRBV29-1	-	TRBD1	TGCAGCGTTGAAGATCAATCCGACAGGGACTATGGCTACACCTTC	CSVEDQSDRDYGYTF
TRBJ1-2	TRBV6-2/TRBV6-3	-	-	TGTGCCAGCAGTCCCTCGGGCTCCGGCTACACCTTC	CASSPSGSGYTF
TRBJ2-3	TRBV6-5	-	-	TGTGCCAGTGGTGTGGCCACAGATACGCAGTATTTT	CASGVATDTQYF
TRBJ2-3	TRBV15	-	-	TGTGCCACCAGCAACCCCGCCTCAACTAGCACAGATACGCAGTATTTT	CATSNPASTSTDTQYF
TRBJ2-3	TRBV6-5	-	-	TGTGCCAGCCGGACCCAGGGAGATACGCAGTATTTT	CASRTQGDTQYF
TRBJ2-7	TRBV28	-	TRBD2	TGTGCCAGCAGACAGTGGGGGGGAACCTACGAGCAGTACTTC	CASRQWGGTYEQYF
TRBJ2-2	TRBV24-1	-	-	TGTGCCACCAGTGAATCGACAAACACCGGGGAGCTGTTTTTT	CATSESTNTGELFF
TRBJ1-1	TRBV6-5	-	TRBD1	TGTGCCAGCAGATCCGGGACAGGCATCACTGAAGCTTTCTTT	CASRSGTGITEAFF
TRBJ2-1	TRBV19	few	-	TGTGCCAGTAGTGACAGCTCCTACAATGAGCAGTTCTTC	CASSDSSYNEQFF
TRBJ2-1	TRBV13	-	-	TGTGCCAGCAGCTTAGGCAGGGCCAATGAGCAGTTCTTC	CASSLGRANEQFF
TRBJ1-2	TRBV13	-	TRBD1	TGTGCCAGCAGCTCGAGAGACAGGGCCTCCTATGGCTACACCTTC	CASSSRDRASYGYTF
TRBJ1-2	TRBV20-1	once	TRBD1	TGCAGTGCTAACGACAGGGGGAACTATGGCTACACCTTC	CSANDRGNYGYTF
TRBJ2-5	TRBV29-1	-	-	TGCAGCGCTAGAAACGGGGAGACCCAGTACTTC	CSARNGETQYF
TRBJ2-7	TRBV6-5	-	-	TGTGCCAGCAGACCACAGTATTCAGACTTC	CASRPQYSDF
TRBJ2-1	TRBV29-1	-	-	TGCAGCGTTGAATCGGGCTCCTACAATGAGCAGTTCTTC	CSVESGSYNEQFF
TRBJ1-5	TRBV12-3/TRBV12-4	once	-	TGTGCCAGCAGTTTCGGCAGGGTGGCTCAGCCCCAGCATTTT	CASSFGRVAQPQHF
TRBJ1-6	TRBV23-1	-	-	TGCGCCAGCAGTATCCGACAGACTGCTAATTCACCCCTCCACTTT	CASSIRQTANSPLHF
TRBJ2-1	TRBV9	-	TRBD1	TGTGCCAGCAGCGTAAATGGACAGGGGGCCGATGAGCAGTTCTTC	CASSVNGQGADEQFF
TRBJ2-7	TRBV5-4	-	-	TGTGCCAGCAGCCCTCCAGGACATCCCTCCTACGAGCAGTACTTC	CASSPPGHPSYEQYF
TRBJ1-2	TRBV7-3	-	-	TGTGCCAGCAGCTTACACTATGGCTACACCTTC	CASSLHYGYTF
TRBJ1-3	TRBV7-9	-	-	TGTGCCAGCAACTTCTCGGGAGAAGGAAACACCATATATTTT	CASNFSGEGNTIYF
TRBJ1-2	TRBV4-1	-	-	TGCGCCAGCAGCCAAGATAGAAGGGAGGGCTACACCTTC	CASSQDRREGYTF
TRBJ2-5	TRBV10-3	-	-	TGTGCCATCAGTGGTAGGACAGATCAAGAGACCCAGTACTTC	CAISGRTDQETQYF
TRBJ1-1	TRBV29-1	-	-	TGCAGCGTTGAGCAGGGAGGCACTGAAGCTTTCTTT	CSVEQGGTEAFF
TRBJ2-3	TRBV7-9	-	-	TGTGCCAGCAGCACGGACAGCCGTGATAGGGATACGCAGTATTTT	CASSTDSRDRDTQYF
TRBJ2-2	TRBV25-1	-	-	TGTGCCAGCAGTGGGGGCCACGCGAACACCGGGGAGCTGTTTTTT	CASSGGHANTGELFF
TRBJ2-5	TRBV5-4	-	-	TGTGCCAGCAGCTCGCCCCTTGATTACCAAGAGACCCAGTACTTC	CASSSPLDYQETQYF
TRBJ2-1	TRBV6-6	-	TRBD2	TGTGCCACCTTGACTAGCGGGGGTTACAATGAGCAGTTCTTC	CATLTSGGYNEQFF
TRBJ2-5	TRBV7-9	-	-	TGTGCCAGCAGCTTAGAGAACCAAGAGACCCAGTACTTC	CASSLENQETQYF
TRBJ2-2	TRBV27	-	-	TGTGCCAGCAGGGATACAGGGCCCACCGGGGAGCTGTTTTTT	CASRDTGPTGELFF
TRBJ2-1	TRBV15	-	TRBD2	TGTGCCACCAGCAGACTTCTAGCGGGGGCCGAGGGCAATGAGCAGTTCTTC	CATSRLLAGAEGNEQFF
TRBJ2-7	TRBV7-9	-	TRBD1	TGTGCCAGCAGCTCACAGGGGGTGGCCTACGAGCAGTACTTC	CASSSQGVAYEQYF
TRBJ2-7	TRBV7-2	-	-	TGTGCCAGCAGCTTGGCGGGATGGGACGAGCAGTACTTC	CASSLAGWDEQYF
TRBJ2-1	TRBV20-1	-	-	TGCAGTGCTAGAGATTTTTCCGGATTCTCCTACAATGAGCAGTTCTTC	CSARDFSGFSYNEQFF
TRBJ2-7	TRBV29-1	-	TRBD2	TGCAGCGTTGAACTCCCCGATTGGCGGGGGGCCTCCTACGAGCAGTACTTC	CSVELPDWRGASYEQYF